The 2 T cell receptor beta chains presented below share a single source sample, sequenced in a study of cytomegalovirus exposure and HLA in healthy donors. It was with 60 Vbeta and 13 Jbeta primers that the PCR ran. Here immunoSEQ multiplex PCR was the method, and the copy in TCRdb shows in-frame clones only, minus some. The data contain about 99,000 clones, about 80% of them singletons. The sample was PBMCs. These receptors were taken from a woman aged 18-30 years in good health and CMV-seropositive.

This clone showed up just a few times. The V call is TRBV5-1, the J call TRBJ1-4, with 9 bases lining up with TRBD1. V lost 4 bases, J lost 5 bases, and 9 bases stayed unmatched. The CDR3 has 16 residues. CDR1 is SGHRS and CDR2 is YFSETQ in the germline V gene. Written as DNA, the CDR3 is TGCGCCAGCAGCGAAGGACAGGGGTGGATGAATGAAAAACTGTTTTTT. Translated: CASSEGQGWMNEKLFF.

The V call is TRBV27, the J call TRBJ1-2; 9 nucleotides line up with TRBD1. Germline V CDR1 and CDR2: MNHEY, SMNVEV (reference sequence). The CDR3 extends over 16 amino acids. V trimming: 2 bases; J trimming: 6 bases; junction bases outside the gene matches: 10. CDR3 in DNA: TGTGCCAGCAGTTTAGGCCCGGGACAGGGACGGGATGGCTACACCTTC. Translating it yields CASSLGPGQGRDGYTF.